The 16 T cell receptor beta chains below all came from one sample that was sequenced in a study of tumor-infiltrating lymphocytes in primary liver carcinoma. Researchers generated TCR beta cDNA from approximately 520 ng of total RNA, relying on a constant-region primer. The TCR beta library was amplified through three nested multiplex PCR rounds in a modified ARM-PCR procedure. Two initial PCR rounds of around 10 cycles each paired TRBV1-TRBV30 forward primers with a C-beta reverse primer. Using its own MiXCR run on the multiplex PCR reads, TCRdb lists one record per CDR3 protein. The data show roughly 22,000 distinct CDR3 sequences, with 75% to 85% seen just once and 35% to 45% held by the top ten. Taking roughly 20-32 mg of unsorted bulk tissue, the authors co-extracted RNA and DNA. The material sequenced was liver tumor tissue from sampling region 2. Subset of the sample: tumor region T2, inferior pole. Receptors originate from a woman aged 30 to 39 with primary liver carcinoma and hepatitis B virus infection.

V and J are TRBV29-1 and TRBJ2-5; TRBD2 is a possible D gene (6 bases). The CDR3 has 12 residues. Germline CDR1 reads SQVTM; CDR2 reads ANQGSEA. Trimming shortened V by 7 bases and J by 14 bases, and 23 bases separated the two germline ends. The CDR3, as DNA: TGCAGCGGTAGACTAGACCACGAGACACAATACTTC. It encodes CSGRLDHETQYF.

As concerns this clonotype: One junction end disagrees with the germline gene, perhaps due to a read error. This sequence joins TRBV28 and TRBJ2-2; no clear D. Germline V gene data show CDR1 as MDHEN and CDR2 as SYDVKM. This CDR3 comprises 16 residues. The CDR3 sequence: CASTLYGRENTGELFF. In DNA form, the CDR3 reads TGTGCCAGCACTTTATACGGTAGAGAGAACACCGGGGAGCTGTTTTTT.

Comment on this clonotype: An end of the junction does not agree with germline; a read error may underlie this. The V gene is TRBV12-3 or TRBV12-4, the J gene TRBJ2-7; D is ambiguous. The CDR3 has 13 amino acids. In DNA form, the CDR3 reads TGTGCCATCAGTTTTAATTATGGCTACGAGCAGTACTTC. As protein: CAISFNYGYEQYF.

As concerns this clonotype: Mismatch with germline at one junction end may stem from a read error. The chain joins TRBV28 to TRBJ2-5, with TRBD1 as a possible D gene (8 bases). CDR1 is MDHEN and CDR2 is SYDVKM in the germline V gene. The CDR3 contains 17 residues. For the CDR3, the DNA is TGTACCAGCAGGACTTACAGGGGGGGCGGGAAGATGGAGACCCAGTACTTC. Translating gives CTSRTYRGGGKMETQYF.

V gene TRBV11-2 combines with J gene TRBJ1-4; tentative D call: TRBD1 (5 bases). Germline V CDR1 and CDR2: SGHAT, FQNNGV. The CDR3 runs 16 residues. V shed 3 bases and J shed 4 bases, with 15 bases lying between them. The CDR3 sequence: CASSLVQGSINEKLFF. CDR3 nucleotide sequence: TGTGCCAGCAGCTTGGTCCAGGGATCAATTAATGAAAAACTGTTTTTT. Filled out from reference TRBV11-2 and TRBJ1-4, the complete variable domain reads EAGVAQSPRYKIIEKRQSVAFWCNPISGHATLYWYQQILGQGPKLLIQFQNNGVVDDSQLPKDRFSAERLKGVDSTLKIQPAKLEDSAVYLCASSLVQGSINEKLFFGSGTQLSVL.

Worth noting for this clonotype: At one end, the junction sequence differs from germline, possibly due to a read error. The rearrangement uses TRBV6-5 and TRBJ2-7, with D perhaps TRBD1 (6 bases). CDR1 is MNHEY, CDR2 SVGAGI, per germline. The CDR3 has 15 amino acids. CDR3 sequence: CTSSYKDSGSYAHYF. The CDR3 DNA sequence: TGTACCAGCAGTTACAAGGACAGCGGCTCCTACGCGCACTACTTC.

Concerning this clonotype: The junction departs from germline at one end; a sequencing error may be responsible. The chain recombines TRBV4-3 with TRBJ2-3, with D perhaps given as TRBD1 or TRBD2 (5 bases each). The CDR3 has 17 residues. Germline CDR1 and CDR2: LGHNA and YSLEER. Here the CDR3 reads CVSSRHIGDPPSGRQYF. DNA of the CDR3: TGCGTCAGCAGTCGCCACATAGGGGACCCCCCCTCGGGGAGGCAGTATTTT.

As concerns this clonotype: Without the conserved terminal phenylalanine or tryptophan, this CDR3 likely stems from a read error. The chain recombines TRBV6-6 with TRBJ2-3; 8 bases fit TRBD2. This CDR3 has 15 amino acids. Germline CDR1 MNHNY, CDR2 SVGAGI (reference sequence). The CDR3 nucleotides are TGTGCCAACAGTTATCAGCGGGGGAACACAGATACGCAGTATTCT. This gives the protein CANSYQRGNTDTQYS.

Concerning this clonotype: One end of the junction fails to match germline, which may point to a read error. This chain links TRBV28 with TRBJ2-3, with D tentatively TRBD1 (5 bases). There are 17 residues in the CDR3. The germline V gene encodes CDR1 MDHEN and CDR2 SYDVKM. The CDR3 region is CTSSFDTMRWGTDTRYF. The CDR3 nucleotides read TGTACCAGCAGTTTTGACACTATGAGGTGGGGCACAGATACGCGGTATTTT.

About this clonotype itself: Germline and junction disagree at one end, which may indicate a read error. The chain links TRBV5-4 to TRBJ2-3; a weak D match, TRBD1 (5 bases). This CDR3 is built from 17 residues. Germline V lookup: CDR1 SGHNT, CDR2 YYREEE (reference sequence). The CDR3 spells CASNVNGHPPPIDTRYF. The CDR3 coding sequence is TGTGCCAGCAACGTAAACGGACACCCTCCACCCATAGATACGCGGTATTTT.

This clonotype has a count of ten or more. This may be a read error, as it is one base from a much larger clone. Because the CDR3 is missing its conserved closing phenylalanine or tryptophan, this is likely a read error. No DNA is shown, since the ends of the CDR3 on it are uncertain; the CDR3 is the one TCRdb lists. CDR3 in amino acids: CASSVDRL. V is TRBV7-9 and J is TRBJ1-2. Germline assignment: CDR1 SEHNR and CDR2 FQNEAQ (reference sequence). The CDR3 contains 8 residues when both ends are counted.

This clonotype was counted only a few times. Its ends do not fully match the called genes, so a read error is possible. As DNA, the CDR3 is TGTGCCAGCGGCGAACAGGGGAGCGTCCCCAGTCAGCCTCAGCATTTT. This translates into CASGEQGSVPSQPQHF. The chain is built from TRBV6-1 and TRBJ1-5; TRBD1 matches at 7 bases. This CDR3 has 16 residues. Germline V gene sequence: CDR1 MNHNS, CDR2 SASEGT.

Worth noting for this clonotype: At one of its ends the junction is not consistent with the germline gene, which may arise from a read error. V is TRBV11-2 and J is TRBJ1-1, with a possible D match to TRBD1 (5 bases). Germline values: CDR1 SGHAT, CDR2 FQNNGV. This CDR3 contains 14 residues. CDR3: CASSLLWDGTEASF. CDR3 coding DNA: TGTGCCAGCAGTTTATTATGGGACGGCACTGAAGCTTCCTTT.

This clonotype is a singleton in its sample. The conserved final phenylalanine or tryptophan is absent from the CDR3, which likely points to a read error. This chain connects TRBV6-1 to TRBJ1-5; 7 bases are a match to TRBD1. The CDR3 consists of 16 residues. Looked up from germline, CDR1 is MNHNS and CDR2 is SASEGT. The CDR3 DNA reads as TGTGCCAGCGGTGAACAGGGGAGCGTCCCCGGTCAACCCCAGCATTTG. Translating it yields CASGEQGSVPGQPQHL.

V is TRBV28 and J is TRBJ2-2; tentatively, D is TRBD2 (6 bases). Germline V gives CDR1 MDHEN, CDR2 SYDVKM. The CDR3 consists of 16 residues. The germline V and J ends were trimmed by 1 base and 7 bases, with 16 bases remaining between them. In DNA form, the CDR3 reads TGTGCCAGCAGTTTATACGGGAGAGAGAAAAGCGGGGAGCTGTTTTTT. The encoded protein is CASSLYGREKSGELFF.

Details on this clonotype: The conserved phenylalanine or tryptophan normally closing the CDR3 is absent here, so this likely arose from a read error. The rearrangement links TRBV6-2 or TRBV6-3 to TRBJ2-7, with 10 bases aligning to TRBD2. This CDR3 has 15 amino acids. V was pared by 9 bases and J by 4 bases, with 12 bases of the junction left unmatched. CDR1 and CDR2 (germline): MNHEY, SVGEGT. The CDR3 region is CASSQLAGGLYEQYI. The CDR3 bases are TGTGCCAGTAGTCAATTAGCGGGAGGTCTTTACGAGCAGTACATC.